This entry is about one T cell receptor beta chain. The data are from a study of blood T cells in healthy people across ages. Then a second PCR, running roughly 6 to 12 cycles, was carried out with a sample-barcoded 5' primer and a J-beta primer mix. Researchers report that a template-switch adaptor with 12 random nucleotides tagged each cDNA molecule. TCRdb reprocessed the 5' RACE reads with MiXCR, giving one entry per CDR3 protein. The table records about 1 million distinct CDR3 sequences, 40% to 50% of them present only once. This CDR3 has 16 amino acids. From germline, CDR1 is DFQATT and CDR2 SNEGSKA (reference sequence). J lost 3 bases, V lost 3 bases, and 11 bases had no gene match.

The TCR comes from a woman aged 55-70 years in good health. Sequenced sample: blood. The chain is built from TRBV20-1 and TRBJ2-7; 10 bases match TRBD1. This chain's CDR3 is CSASGRGGTGVYEQYF. The CDR3 nucleotides read TGCAGTGCTAGTGGGCGGGGAGGGACAGGGGTCTACGAGCAGTACTTC.